The rows below give T cell receptor beta chains drawn from one sample of a study of cytomegalovirus exposure and HLA in healthy donors. Sequenced by immunoSEQ multiplex PCR; TCRdb stores in-frame clones only, minus some. The profile covers around 120,000 clones, with about 79% appearing a single time and about 2.5% taken by the ten largest. Specimen: PBMCs. The receptors were gathered from a man aged 45-60 years in good health and CMV-seronegative. Both conserved end residues are part of each CDR3.

len	v_gene	CDR3aa
18	TRBV7-8	CASSLNRKVDRGNSPLHF
17	TRBV7-9	CASSQGWGQELIYGYTF
12	TRBV7-6	CASSLTGEGYTF
14	TRBV5-1	CASSFSGGRNEQFF
16	TRBV5-4	CASSLKASGGTETQYF
15	TRBV5-4	CASNTRTGFTGTQYF
15	TRBV7-2	CASSPMTGFNSPLHF
16	TRBV30	CAWSGIKGHSYNEQFF
16	TRBV5-6	CASSSFQPREDNEQFF
19	TRBV5-6	CASSLRTVELGLGKETQYF
15	TRBV6-1	CASRDGQGYTGELFF
15	TRBV9	CASSGGGLGTGELFF
14	TRBV18	CASSQTGGNQPQHF
15	TRBV7-9	CASSLFLGPTDTQYF
12	TRBV4-3	CASSQDSYGYTF
15	TRBV5-1	CASSSGLEYRNTIYF